What follows are 18 T cell receptor beta chains derived from one specimen sequenced in a study of glioma-infiltrating T cells after dendritic cell vaccination. Using immunoSEQ multiplex PCR, the repertoire was profiled, and TCRdb retains in-frame clones only, with some absent. The sample shows some 99,000 clones, 65% to 85% of them seen only once. Sample time point: after dendritic cell vaccination, including at tumor progression/relapse. The sequences come from blood, collected after dendritic cell vaccination. The receptors here all came from a human donor with glioblastoma.

This chain links TRBV7-3 with TRBJ2-5; D is possibly TRBD2 (6 bases). The germline gives CDR1 SGHTA, CDR2 FQGTGA. V was shortened by 5 bases and J by 2 bases, with 9 bases between the two germline ends. This CDR3 is built from 13 residues. The CDR3 DNA follows: TGTGCCAGCAGCCGGGGGATTCAAGAGACCCAGTACTTC. Amino acid sequence: CASSRGIQETQYF.

The V gene is TRBV10-3, the J gene TRBJ2-1, with 7 bases aligning to TRBD1. This CDR3 contains 15 residues. Germline V lookup: CDR1 ENHRY, CDR2 SYGVKD. With V trimmed by 7 bases and J by 2 bases, 8 bases remained unmatched. CDR3 protein: CAITTGQATYNEQFF. In DNA form, the CDR3 reads TGTGCCATCACTACTGGACAGGCAACCTACAATGAGCAGTTCTTC.

The rearrangement uses TRBV9 and TRBJ2-2; TRBD1 aligns across 7 bases. This CDR3 has 19 residues. Per the germline V gene, CDR1 is SGDLS and CDR2 is YYNGEE. Trimming at V came to 4 bases and at J to 0 bases, leaving 15 bases not matched to a gene. The CDR3 is CASSLRAGGLSANTGELFF. The CDR3 region has the DNA TGTGCCAGCAGCCTCCGGGCAGGGGGTCTCTCCGCGAACACCGGGGAGCTGTTTTTT.

V is TRBV18 and J is TRBJ1-2, with 9 bases aligning to TRBD1. Germline-derived CDR1 and CDR2 are KGHSH and LQKENI. This CDR3 has 14 residues. The V and J ends lost 2 bases and 6 bases, in that order; junction bases with no gene match: 4. In DNA, the CDR3 is TGTGCCAGCTCACCAATCGGGACAGGGAATGGCTACACCTTC. Amino acid sequence: CASSPIGTGNGYTF.

V and J are TRBV7-9 and TRBJ1-2; the D is unclear. Between the trimmed V and J ends, which lost 0 bases and 2 bases, there was a span of 10 bases. The CDR3 length is 15 residues. Looked up from germline, CDR1 is SEHNR and CDR2 is FQNEAQ (reference sequence). DNA of the CDR3: TGTGCCAGCAGCTTAGCGCAATCCCGGAACTATGGCTACACCTTC. Amino acid sequence: CASSLAQSRNYGYTF.

The chain carries TRBV5-4 and TRBJ2-1, with TRBD1 matching 7 bases. Looked up from germline, CDR1 is SGHNT and CDR2 is YYREEE (reference sequence). The CDR3 has 15 amino acids. The V gene end was trimmed by 2 bases and the J gene end by 6 bases; junction bases not matched to a gene: 8. This chain's CDR3 is CASSFDRERANEQFF. The DNA for the CDR3 is TGTGCCAGCAGCTTCGACAGGGAAAGGGCCAATGAGCAGTTCTTC.

This rearrangement joins TRBV2 to TRBJ1-2; 7 nucleotides line up with TRBD1. The ends lost 4 bases at V and 3 bases at J; junction bases unmatched: 8. CDR1 is SNHLY and CDR2 is FYNNEI in the germline V gene. CDR3 length equals 15 residues. This chain's CDR3 is CASSVRQGVDYGYTF. CDR3 nucleotide sequence: TGTGCCAGCAGTGTCCGGCAGGGGGTGGACTATGGCTACACCTTC. Using reference TRBV2 and TRBJ1-2 for the parts outside the CDR3, the full variable domain is EPEVTQTPSHQVTQMGQEVILRCVPISNHLYFYWYRQILGQKVEFLVSFYNNEISEKSEIFDDQFSVERPDGSNFTLKIRSTKLEDSAMYFCASSVRQGVDYGYTFGSGTRLTVV.

V and J are TRBV21-1 and TRBJ1-4; the listed D gene, TRBD1, was not tested against the DNA. TRBV21-1 is reported as a pseudogene. The length of the CDR3 is 15 residues. CDR3: CASSASGTGEEKLFF. CDR3 coding DNA: TGTGCCAGCAGCGCGTCCGGGACAGGGGAAGAAAAACTGTTTTTT.

The V and J genes are TRBV11-3 and TRBJ2-2; tentatively, D is TRBD2 (5 bases). The CDR3 is 17 residues long. Deletions cut 1 base from V and 3 bases from J, with 15 bases between. In germline, CDR1 is SGHNT, CDR2 YENEEA. The CDR3 nucleotides read TGTGCCAGCAGCTTAGGTGGTTTCGGGCGGGACACCGGGGAGCTGTTTTTT. Translation gives CASSLGGFGRDTGELFF.

The chain joins TRBV2 to TRBJ2-5, with D perhaps matching TRBD2 (6 bases). The DNA end is more similar to TRBJ2-7, so the J call may be wrong. This CDR3 has 16 amino acids. Looked up from germline, CDR1 is SNHLY and CDR2 is FYNNEI. DNA of the CDR3: TGTGCCAGCAGTGAATCGCGGGCGGGGAGGTCCTACGAGCAGTACTTC. Residues: CASSESRAGRSYEQYF.

The chain has TRBV4-1 and TRBJ2-7; 9 nucleotides line up with TRBD2. V gave up 0 bases and J gave up 3 bases; unmatched junction bases: 3. The CDR3 consists of 15 residues. In germline, CDR1 is MGHRA, CDR2 YSYEKL. CDR3 DNA sequence: TGCGCCAGCAGCCAAGACGGACTAGCGAACTACGAGCAGTACTTC. Protein: CASSQDGLANYEQYF.

The V and J genes are TRBV11-2 and TRBJ2-4; 9 bases agree with TRBD2. The germline V gene encodes CDR1 SGHAT and CDR2 FQNNGV. Trimming took 5 bases from V and 7 from J; bases not matched to a gene: 9. The CDR3 runs to 15 residues. The CDR3 DNA is TGTGCCAGCAGCCAGACTAGCGGCTGGGGTAACATTCAGTACTTC. Its protein product is CASSQTSGWGNIQYF.

The rearrangement joins TRBV7-9 to TRBJ2-7; tentative D call: TRBD2 (6 bases). CDR1 SEHNR and CDR2 FQNEAQ come from the germline V gene (reference sequence). Trimming shortened V by 4 bases and J by 0 bases, and 16 bases separated the two germline ends. The CDR3 length is 16 residues. The CDR3 bases are TGTGCCAGCAGCTCTGATAGCGGAAAAACCTCCTACGAGCAGTACTTC. It yields the protein CASSSDSGKTSYEQYF.

V and J are TRBV5-6 and TRBJ2-7; the match to TRBD2 covers 8 bases. This CDR3 is 16 amino acids long. Trimming cost V 1 base and J 4 bases; bases outside gene matches: 10. CDR1 and CDR2 from the germline V gene are SGHDT and YYEEEE. CDR3 loop: CASSLLSRGGGYEQYF. The CDR3 DNA reads TGTGCCAGCAGCTTGTTATCCCGCGGCGGGGGGTACGAGCAGTACTTC.

The V and J genes are TRBV6-4 and TRBJ2-3; the match to TRBD2 covers 7 bases. The ends lost 6 bases at V and 6 bases at J; junction bases unmatched: 18. From germline, CDR1 is MRHNA and CDR2 SNTAGT. CDR3 size: 17 residues. CDR3: CASSLGTTILFVDTQYF. The CDR3 DNA sequence: TGTGCCAGCAGCCTGGGGACTACCATCCTCTTCGTGGATACGCAGTATTTT.

The chain has TRBV7-6 and TRBJ1-1; tentative D call: TRBD1 (5 bases). CDR3 length: 15 amino acids. In germline, CDR1 is SGHVS, CDR2 FNYEAQ. With 1 base removed from V and 1 base from J, the gap between germline ends came to 10 bases. CDR3 sequence (DNA): TGTGCCAGCAGCTTAGTGGGAAGGGGGAACACTGAAGCTTTCTTT. This encodes CASSLVGRGNTEAFF.

This rearrangement joins TRBV2 to TRBJ2-5; D perhaps matches TRBD1 (5 bases). V gave up 6 bases and J gave up 2 bases, with 16 bases separating them. The CDR3 covers 15 residues. Germline V gives CDR1 SNHLY, CDR2 FYNNEI. CDR3 residues: CASRGQGIDQETQYF. CDR3 nucleotides: TGTGCCAGCAGAGGTCAGGGAATCGATCAAGAGACCCAGTACTTC.

The chain couples TRBV5-1 to TRBJ1-5; TRBD1 might be the D (6 bases). This CDR3 comprises 14 residues. CDR1 and CDR2 from the germline V gene are SGHRS and YFSETQ. V gave up 0 bases and J gave up 5 bases, with 9 bases separating them. The CDR3, as DNA: TGCGCCAGCAGCTTGGACACAGGGCATCAGCCCCAGCATTTT. It yields the protein CASSLDTGHQPQHF.